This paragraph covers one T cell receptor beta chain sequence. Its specificity is not known. Authors' analysis steps: Filtering was not the same, since immunoSEQ gave junction-only sequences without quality scores. Method: immunoSEQ multiplex PCR; TCRdb's copy keeps in-frame clones and lacks some. V and J calls and clone size follow that table, whereas D and trimming were derived from the DNA. The top ten hold approximately 1.1% of the sample, which has over a million clones, approximately 97% seen once. The CDR3 totals 15 residues. V gave up 0 bases and J gave up 1 base, with 10 bases separating them. The germline V gene encodes CDR1 SGDLS and CDR2 YYNGEE. This sample was included in a study of shared clonotypes between healthy human individuals. At the level of the study: Donors had three CD4 naive, three CD4 memory, two CD8 naive and one CD8 memory plate apiece.

Study-wide points: A few donors had 4% to 5% of their naive CD4 clonotypes in common.

Sample: naive CD4+ T cells sorted from blood. The subset: CD45RA+ positively selected. The V and J genes are TRBV9 and TRBJ2-5; D possibly corresponds to TRBD2 (5 bases). The receptor's source is a man aged 25-45 years in good health. CDR3 in amino acids: CASSVEGSAQETQYF. The CDR3 coding sequence is TGTGCCAGCAGCGTAGAGGGTAGCGCCCAAGAGACCCAGTACTTC.